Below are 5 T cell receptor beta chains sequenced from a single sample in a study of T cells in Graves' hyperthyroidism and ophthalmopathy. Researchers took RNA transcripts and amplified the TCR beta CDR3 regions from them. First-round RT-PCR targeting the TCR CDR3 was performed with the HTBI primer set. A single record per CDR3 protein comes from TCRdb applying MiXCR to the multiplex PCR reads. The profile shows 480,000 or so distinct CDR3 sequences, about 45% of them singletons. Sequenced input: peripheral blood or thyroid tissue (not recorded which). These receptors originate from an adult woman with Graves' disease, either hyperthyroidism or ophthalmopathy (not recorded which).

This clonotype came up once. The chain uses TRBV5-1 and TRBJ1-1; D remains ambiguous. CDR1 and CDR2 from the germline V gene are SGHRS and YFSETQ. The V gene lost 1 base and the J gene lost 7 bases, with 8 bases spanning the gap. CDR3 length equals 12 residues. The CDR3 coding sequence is TGCGCCAGCAGCTTGAACGCAAATGAAGCTTTCTTT. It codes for CASSLNANEAFF.

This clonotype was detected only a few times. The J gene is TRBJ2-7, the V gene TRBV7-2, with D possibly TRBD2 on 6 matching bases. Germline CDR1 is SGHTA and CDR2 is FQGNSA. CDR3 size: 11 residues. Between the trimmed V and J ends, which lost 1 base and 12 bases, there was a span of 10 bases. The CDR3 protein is CASSLDTSLYF. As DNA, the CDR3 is TGTGCCAGCAGCTTAGACACTAGCCTGTACTTC.

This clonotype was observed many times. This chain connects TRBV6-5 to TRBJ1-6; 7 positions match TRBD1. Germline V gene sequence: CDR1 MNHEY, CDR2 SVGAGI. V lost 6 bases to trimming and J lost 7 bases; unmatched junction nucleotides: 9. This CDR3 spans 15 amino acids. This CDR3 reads CASRVGTARNSPLHF. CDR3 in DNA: TGTGCCAGCAGGGTCGGGACAGCGAGAAATTCACCCCTCCACTTT.

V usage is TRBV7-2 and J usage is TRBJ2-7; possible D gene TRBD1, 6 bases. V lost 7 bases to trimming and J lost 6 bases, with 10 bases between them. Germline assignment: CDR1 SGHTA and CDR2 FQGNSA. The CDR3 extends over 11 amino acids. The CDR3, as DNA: TGTGCCAGCATACAGGGCTCCGAGCAGTACTTC. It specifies CASIQGSEQYF.

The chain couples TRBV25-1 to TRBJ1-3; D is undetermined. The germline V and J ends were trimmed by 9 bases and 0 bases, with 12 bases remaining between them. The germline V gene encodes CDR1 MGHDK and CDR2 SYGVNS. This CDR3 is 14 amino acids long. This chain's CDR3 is CASRPLSSGNTIYF. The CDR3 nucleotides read TGTGCCAGTCGTCCCCTCAGCTCTGGAAACACCATATATTTT. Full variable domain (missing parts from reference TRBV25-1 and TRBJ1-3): EADIYQTPRYLVIGTGKKITLECSQTMGHDKMYWYQQDPGMELHLIHYSYGVNSTEKGDLSSESTVSRIRTEHFPLTLESARPSHTSQYLCASRPLSSGNTIYFGEGSWLTVV.